Below, 18 T cell receptor beta chains from the same sample are listed, as sequenced in a study of blood T cell repertoires in COVID-19. TCRdb keeps only in-frame clones here, not all; method: immunoSEQ multiplex PCR. Among more than 200,000 clones listed, roughly nine tenths were seen once. Sequenced sample: peripheral blood. The receptors derive from a man between 18 and 29 years old with active or convalescent COVID-19.

The V and J genes are TRBV29-1 and TRBJ2-2; 7 bases align to TRBD1. Germline V CDR1 and CDR2: SQVTM, ANQGSEA. Trimming took 7 bases from V and 2 from J; bases not matched to a gene: 7. The CDR3 covers 14 residues. CDR3 bases: TGCAGCGGCAAAAGGACAGGCAACACCGGGGAGCTGTTTTTT. This gives the protein CSGKRTGNTGELFF.

The chain combines TRBV11-3 with TRBJ2-7; 7 bases align to TRBD2. Germline loops: CDR1 SGHNT, CDR2 YENEEA. The CDR3 totals 14 residues. Unmatched junction bases numbered 0, after V lost 1 base and J lost 0 bases. The CDR3 sequence is CASSLGGSSYEQYF. In DNA, the CDR3 is TGTGCCAGCAGCTTAGGCGGGAGCTCCTACGAGCAGTACTTC. Filled out from reference TRBV11-3 and TRBJ2-7, the complete variable domain reads EAGVVQSPRYKIIEKKQPVAFWCNPISGHNTLYWYLQNLGQGPELLIRYENEEAVDDSQLPKDRFSAERLKGVDSTLKIQPAELGDSAVYLCASSLGGSSYEQYFGPGTRLTVT.

This chain connects TRBV9 to TRBJ2-7; 8 bases map to TRBD2. Germline loops: CDR1 SGDLS, CDR2 YYNGEE. With V trimmed by 0 bases and J by 3 bases, 5 bases remained unmatched. The CDR3 length is 15 residues. CDR3: CASSVAGLAHYEQYF. The CDR3 DNA follows: TGTGCCAGCAGCGTAGCTGGACTAGCCCACTACGAGCAGTACTTC.

The chain is built from TRBV6-6 and TRBJ2-7; TRBD1 aligns across 10 bases. The CDR3 extends over 12 amino acids. From germline, CDR1 is MNHNY and CDR2 SVGAGI (reference sequence). The V and J ends lost 11 bases and 2 bases, in that order; junction bases with no gene match: 3. CDR3 bases: TGTGCCGGGGGACAGGGGCCCTACGAGCAGTACTTC. Its protein is CAGGQGPYEQYF.

The chain recombines TRBV30 with TRBJ1-1; unclear D gene. Looked up from germline, CDR1 is GTSNPN and CDR2 is SVGIG (reference sequence). V gave up 1 base and J gave up 0 bases, with 6 bases separating them. CDR3 length: 13 residues. The CDR3, as DNA: TGTGCCTGGAGTGGGGCCTTGAACACTGAAGCTTTCTTT. It specifies CAWSGALNTEAFF.

The chain links TRBV5-1 to TRBJ1-1; 7 bases match TRBD1. The trim removed 4 bases at V and 11 bases at J, leaving 17 bases unmatched. The V gene's germline CDR1 is SGHRS and CDR2 YFSETQ. The CDR3 covers 15 residues. In DNA form, the CDR3 reads TGCGCCAGCAGCCCCCTATCTGGACAGGACTTGAAGGCTTTCTTT. It yields the protein CASSPLSGQDLKAFF.

In regard to this clone: Germline is not matched at one junction end, which may reflect a read error. The chain carries TRBV7-7 and TRBJ2-3, with 11 nucleotides matching TRBD2. The germline V gene has CDR1 SSHAT and CDR2 FNYEAQ (reference sequence). The CDR3 has 15 residues. This CDR3 reads CASSQTSGRTDTQYF. The CDR3 coding sequence is TGTGCTAGCAGCCAAACTAGCGGGAGAACAGATACGCAGTATTTT.

The chain is built from TRBV5-1 and TRBJ1-1; D perhaps matches TRBD1 (6 bases). V shed 2 bases and J shed 1 base, with 15 bases lying between them. Looked up from germline, CDR1 is SGHRS and CDR2 is YFSETQ. CDR3 size: 16 residues. The CDR3: CASSLTVQGWNTEAFF. The CDR3 nucleotides read TGCGCCAGCAGCTTAACAGTACAGGGTTGGAACACTGAAGCTTTCTTT.

This clone was counted between two and nine times. The V and J genes are TRBV27 and TRBJ1-6; a possible D gene is TRBD1 (6 bases). Trimming left V 0 bases short and J 8 bases short, with 14 bases between. From germline, CDR1 is MNHEY and CDR2 SMNVEV (reference sequence). The CDR3 is 16 amino acids. The CDR3 DNA reads as TGTGCCAGCAGTTTATCCCTAGGGGGTCGGGATTCACCCCTCCACTTT. The encoded protein is CASSLSLGGRDSPLHF.

This sequence joins TRBV19 and TRBJ1-4; 12 bases match TRBD1. Germline-derived CDR1 and CDR2 are LNHDA and SQIVND (reference sequence). V lost 5 bases and J lost 1; bases outside the gene matches: 11. The CDR3 has 19 residues. The CDR3 spells CASSDPAGTGGETNEKLFF. CDR3 nucleotides: TGTGCCAGTAGTGACCCTGCCGGGACAGGGGGCGAAACTAATGAAAAACTGTTTTTT.

In this sample, this clone turned up a few times. The V gene is TRBV2, the J gene TRBJ1-1; 12 bases line up with TRBD1. The ends lost 7 bases at V and 12 bases at J; junction bases unmatched: 9. The germline V gene encodes CDR1 SNHLY and CDR2 FYNNEI. The CDR3 spans 13 residues. The CDR3 nucleotides read TGTGCCAGCAAAGACCGGGACAGGGGGCGGACTTTCTTT. As protein: CASKDRDRGRTFF. The variable domain in full, with the rest retrieved from reference TRBV2 and TRBJ1-1, is EPEVTQTPSHQVTQMGQEVILRCVPISNHLYFYWYRQILGQKVEFLVSFYNNEISEKSEIFDDQFSVERPDGSNFTLKIRSTKLEDSAMYFCASKDRDRGRTFFGQGTRLTVV.

This clone was seen only once. This rearrangement joins TRBV2 to TRBJ1-5; 7 bases match TRBD1. The germline CDR1 and CDR2 sequences are SNHLY and FYNNEI. V was pared by 5 bases and J by 4 bases, with 5 bases of the junction left unmatched. The CDR3 has 14 residues. The CDR3 DNA reads TGTGCCAGCAGTACAACGGACAGGAATCAGCCCCAGCATTTT. It codes for CASSTTDRNQPQHF.

The chain is built from TRBV29-1 and TRBJ1-1, with TRBD1 identical over 9 bases. Germline V lookup: CDR1 SQVTM, CDR2 ANQGSEA. CDR3 size: 15 residues. The V gene end was trimmed by 7 bases and the J gene end by 3 bases; junction bases not matched to a gene: 12. The CDR3 bases are TGCAGCGGGATAAACAGGGGGCTCGGGCACACTGAAGCTTTCTTT. Translated, it gives CSGINRGLGHTEAFF.

The gene calls are TRBV5-1 and TRBJ2-1; 8 bases map to TRBD1. Losses at the gene ends were 5 bases for V and 6 bases for J; bases not matched to a gene: 13. CDR1 is SGHRS, CDR2 YFSETQ, per germline. This CDR3 spans 16 amino acids. In DNA form, the CDR3 reads TGCGCCAGCAGGTCGATCAGGGGGCCCTCGGTCAATGAGCAGTTCTTC. Amino acids: CASRSIRGPSVNEQFF.

V is TRBV24-1 and J is TRBJ1-5; 8 bases agree with TRBD1. Trimming removed 6 bases from V and 1 base from J; junction bases left unmatched: 7. The CDR3 spans 16 residues. Germline assignment: CDR1 KGHDR and CDR2 SFDVKD. CDR3 sequence reads: CATSPTDRGSNQPQHF. Here the CDR3 DNA reads TGTGCCACCAGTCCTACCGACAGGGGCAGCAATCAGCCCCAGCATTTT.

The genes are TRBV19 and TRBJ2-7, with 8 bases fitting TRBD1. The CDR3 covers 14 residues. The V segment lost 1 base and the J segment 6 bases; nucleotides outside the gene matches: 5. Germline CDR1 and CDR2: LNHDA and SQIVND (reference sequence). In DNA form, the CDR3 reads TGTGCCAGTAGTATAGGGGACAGGCCGAGCGAGCAGTACTTC. Amino acids: CASSIGDRPSEQYF.

This chain links TRBV7-2 with TRBJ2-2, with 8 bases identical to TRBD2. Per germline, CDR1 SGHTA and CDR2 FQGNSA. The CDR3 has 14 amino acids. The V and J ends lost 2 bases and 8 bases, in that order; junction bases with no gene match: 4. The CDR3 coding sequence is TGTGCCAGCAGCTTACAGCGGGAGCTAGGGGAGCTGTTTTTT. This codes for CASSLQRELGELFF.

This clone was seen once. This chain connects TRBV5-4 to TRBJ2-1, with 8 bases fitting TRBD1. Germline V gene lookup returns CDR1 SGHNT and CDR2 YYREEE (reference sequence). This CDR3 has 16 amino acids. With V trimmed by 0 bases and J by 0 bases, 2 bases remained unmatched. In DNA, the CDR3 is TGTGCCAGCAGCTTGGGGACAGGGATCTCCTACAATGAGCAGTTCTTC. It encodes CASSLGTGISYNEQFF.